Included here is one T cell receptor (beta chain) sequence, with context. Its matching antigen is unknown. Data came from immunoSEQ multiplex PCR; TCRdb stores just in-frame clones and leaves some out. This repertoire shows around 110,000 clones, about 87% found once; its top ten account for about 2%. This entry comes from a study of cytomegalovirus exposure and HLA in healthy donors. The donors were members of the validation cohort comprising about 120 subjects, separate from the roughly 600-subject first cohort. Whole-study findings and limits: Despite most TCR sequences being rare, some public TCRs occurred in many donors.

Germline V gene sequence: CDR1 SQVTM, CDR2 ANQGSEA. The length of the CDR3 is 16 residues. J gave up 4 bases and V 1 base, and 11 bases lay outside the gene matches. The sequence was collected from a woman in her late teens or twenties in good health and CMV-seropositive. Material for sequencing was PBMCs. This rearrangement joins TRBV29-1 to TRBJ1-1; 8 positions match TRBD1. The CDR3 reads CSVEVLDRGGSTEAFF. In DNA, the CDR3 is TGCAGCGTTGAAGTCCTAGACAGGGGAGGGAGCACTGAAGCTTTCTTT.